The entry that follows covers one T cell receptor (beta chain) sequence. Its antigen is still unknown. The record has no base qualities; no much larger clone is one base away. TCRbeta CDR3 regions were amplified from genomic DNA using the immunoSEQ Assay, a bias-controlled multiplex PCR. Processing in the source paper ran as follows. Within the assay, amplification of reference gene primers was used to estimate how many nucleated cells each sample contained. To quantify the absolute abundance of each unique TCRbeta CDR3 rearrangement, sequence reads were collapsed and filtered. For each sample, productive Simpson clonality was calculated as the square root of Simpson's diversity index across productive rearrangements. TCRdb carries this immuneACCESS record with in-frame sequences only. Its versions omit some clonotypes, under half of them owing to an unresolved V gene in the studies checked, with the rest unexplained. V and J calls and clone size are as listed in that table; D and trimming were resolved from the DNA. Here the sample has approximately 100,000 clones; 84% occur a single time. The top ten clonotypes cover approximately 7% of the sample.

The data were obtained in a study of blood T cell repertoires in COVID-19 (dated by TCRdb to about 2020). Notes on the research overall: Samples covering the acute and convalescent phases of COVID-19 were provided by collaborators in the United States, Italy and Spain. Where HLA class I and class II types were available, the types were taken from metadata supplied by the sample provider, not from assay-based typing. Samples came from the ongoing ImmuneRACE study (first 160 participants) plus 1,254 subjects from 6 global collaborators. The prospective study material was composed of cDNA or gDNA derived from T cells, B-cell-depleted T cells, or PBMCs. The dataset comprised deeply sampled blood TCRbeta repertoires from subjects exposed to, actively infected with, or recovered from COVID-19. The sample metadata nearly always contained a de-identified subject ID, COVID-19 status, age in years and sex. The repertoires were made available in a free public database intended to serve as a resource for research on the immune response to SARS-CoV-2. Overall study results and their limits: The quantity of clinical and demographic metadata differed by source and by participant and was supplied without curation.

Collaborating institutions collected whole blood in K2EDTA tubes following their own protocols. For TCRbeta analysis, collaborators shipped samples as frozen whole blood, isolated PBMCs, or DNA extracted from either of those sample types. V is clipped by 6 bases and J by 8 bases, and the sequence between their germline boundaries is 16 bases long. Including cysteine and phenylalanine, the CDR3 has 13 amino acids. The kept DNA is CDR3 alone, 39 bases in frame from the first base. The sequence links TRBV12-3 or TRBV12-4 to TRBJ1-1, with no reliable assignment of the D segment. The specimen was peripheral blood. The receptor was isolated from a woman aged 45 to 65 with acute or convalescent COVID-19. The DNA is TGTGCCAGCAGCCTATCGGGAGGGAGAGAAGCTTTCTTT. Translated, this gives CASSLSGGREAFF.